The following is a T cell receptor (beta chain) sequence with its context. V lost 5 bases and J 2 bases, leaving 28 bases between the germline ends. The CDR3 has 20 amino acids. The data belong to a study of T cell responses to AZD1222 COVID-19 vaccine. The protocol was immunoSEQ multiplex PCR, while the TCRdb copy is restricted to in-frame clones and leaves out a portion. The sample holds 130,000 or so clones, 80% to 90% seen once. Here the sequenced sample was peripheral blood, taken 28 days after the second AZD1222 dose. V and J are TRBV23-1 and TRBJ2-1; D remains unclear. TRBV23-1 is an open reading frame, and its role is uncertain. The origin of this receptor is an adult who received the AZD1222 COVID-19 vaccine. CDR3 sequence: CASSFDPDWITQAPYNEQFF. The CDR3 DNA sequence: TGCGCCAGCAGTTTCGATCCCGACTGGATTACCCAGGCACCCTACAATGAGCAGTTCTTC.